This T cell receptor (beta chain) was obtained from a study of vaccination and CD4 T cells after COVID-19 (dated 2022 in TCRdb). As for the study more broadly: Convalescent patients had a positive SARS-CoV-2 result on nasal swab PCR, and of these patients, nine had mild disease and one had severe disease. The convalescent cohort included six males and four females, with two Hispanic individuals, seven Caucasians, two Asians and one multiracial person. Each participant got two doses of either the Pfizer-BioNTech BNT162b2 vaccine (n=8) or the Moderna mRNA-1273 vaccine (n=2). Post-COVID blood samples from convalescent patients were collected a median of 101 days after diagnosis, with a range of roughly 35 to 180 days. Post-vaccine blood samples were obtained a median of about 72 days after the second vaccine dose, with a range of roughly 13 to 250 days. Overlapping spike peptide pools from SARS-CoV-2 and from the common cold coronaviruses HCoV-NL63, HCoV-OC43 and HCoV-229E were used as culture stimuli. Control cultures received a CEFX viral epitope pool as the positive control, an HIV-1 Nef peptide pool as the negative control, or no peptide. In more than eight COVID-19 convalescent patients and a handful of infection-naive healthy vaccine recipients, researchers compared the spike-specific CD4+ TCR repertoire from before mRNA vaccination with the repertoire from after.

Libraries were built with PCR. TCR sequencing of DNA from cultured CD4+ T cells used the Oncomine TCR Beta short-read assay at the Johns Hopkins FTIC core. The QIAamp micro DNA kit was used to extract genomic DNA from the cultured CD4+ T cells. The Oncomine TCR Beta libraries from cultured CD4+ T cells were pooled using unique dual indexes and then sequenced on an Illumina iSeq 100. The study's own analysis went as follows. Non-productive sequences were removed, and CDR3s that did not start with C, did not end with F or W, or were shorter than 7 amino acids were discarded. Antigen-specific clonotypes were identified with the MANAFEST web application by comparing peptide-stimulated wells with reference and other culture wells. An FDR below 0.05, an odds ratio above 5, and a productive frequency above 0.1% in at least two of three replicate wells were required for clones to be considered positive. Cross-reactive clonotypes were defined as significantly expanded in both SARS-CoV-2 spike wells and at least one common cold coronavirus spike condition. Similarity between CDR3 sequences was evaluated in R version 3.6.1 using Levenshtein distances (stringdist) and unrooted phylogenetic trees (ape). TCRdb applied fastp at Q25 and MiXCR to the public reads, then kept only in-frame beta chains. One record per CDR3 amino acid sequence lists the most common genes and DNA. TCRdb, not the authors, supplied the V and J calls. The sample table shows under 20,000 distinct CDR3 sequences, and 40% to 50% are seen once. The ten most abundant clones make up approximately 6.6% of the sample.

The treatment or condition label of this sample denotes: roughly ten-day PBMC culture with coronavirus spike peptide pools or control peptides (ViraFEST assay). The ViraFEST assay, used in the study, expanded antigen-specific T cells with peptide pools and then identified the expanded clonotypes through TCR sequencing. Positive SARS-CoV-2 PCR tests in the convalescent patients dated from March to December 2020, before Alpha, Beta and Delta variants emerged in the United States. Each well held about 2 million PBMCs cultured in IMDM containing around 5.1% human AB serum and approximately 9.8 IU/ml IL-2, with about 9.4 ug/ml peptide pools added. Half of the culture medium was replaced with fresh IL-2-containing medium on days 3 and 7. After around 10 days of culture, CD4+ T cells were isolated by negative selection with the EasySep CD4+ T cell isolation kit. Ficoll-Paque Plus gradient centrifugation was used to isolate PBMCs from whole blood, and the isolated PBMCs were then either used fresh or cryopreserved at -140C. Culture conditions were generally each tested in triplicate wells.

General study outcomes and caveats: Among convalescent patients, a median roughly 84% of the SARS-CoV-2-reactive clones seen after vaccination appeared only after vaccination, which suggests priming specific to the vaccine. Of the vaccine-specific clones in convalescent patients, 304 of 307, or nearly all, reacted only to SARS-CoV-2 spike and did not cross-react with common cold coronaviruses. Relatively few convalescent patients were included in the study, and early timepoints after natural infection were not analyzed. The median number of SARS-CoV-2-reactive clonotypes rose from 20 to 25 after infection to roughly 38 after vaccination, but the change was not significant.

Counted from cysteine to phenylalanine, this CDR3 has 14 amino acids. Of the read, only the CDR3 DNA is kept; its 42 bases are in frame from base 1. Looking up the germline V gene yields CDR1 WSHSY and CDR2 SAAADI. V is clipped by 0 bases and J by 4 bases, and the sequence between their germline boundaries is 9 bases long. This clonotype turned up a few times. The antigen this receptor binds is unknown. Base qualities were left out, and no much larger clone turns up one base away. The TCR sequence derives from a human donor who had recovered from COVID-19. Source: CD4+ T cells from blood, cultured in vitro, taken after SARS-CoV-2 vaccination. The sequence is built from TRBV10-2 and TRBJ1-2; possibly the D gene is TRBD1, per 5 matching bases. Here the CDR3 is given as CASSESWGGYGYTF. The bases are TGCGCCAGCAGTGAGTCGTGGGGGGGCTATGGCTACACCTTC.